Listed below are T cell receptor delta chains from one sample, sequenced in a study of gamma-delta T cells after stem cell transplantation. TCRdb re-called the RT-PCR reads using CATT. There are approximately 3,200 delta-chain clones in the sample; 20% to 25% occur only once, and about 24% lies in the top ten. Sequenced input: gamma-delta T cells. The receptors were gathered from a human donor. It is not recorded whose cells these are; they may come from a transplant donor. The CDR3 runs from the conserved cysteine through the conserved F or W. A D gene is named only where the DNA matches it firmly. Expanded clones are given a class, and other clones once, few, many or no size at all.

v_call: TRDV2; d_call: .; j_call: TRDJ1; clone_size: medium-sized; cdr3_nt: TGTGCCTGTGACACCGCGGGGGTCACCGATAAACTCATCTTT; cdr3_aa: CACDTAGVTDKLIF
v_call: TRDV2; d_call: TRDD3; j_call: TRDJ1; clone_size: .; cdr3_nt: TGTGCCTGTGACACCGCAGAACTGGGGGATACGAAGTATCTCATCTTT; cdr3_aa: CACDTAELGDTKYLIF
v_call: TRDV2; d_call: TRDD3; j_call: TRDJ1; clone_size: .; cdr3_nt: TGTGCCTGTGACACCGTTAAAGCAATACGGCGACCAACGGTTGTACTGGGGCCCCACGTGGGGTACACCGATAAACTCATCTTT; cdr3_aa: CACDTVKAIRRPTVVLGPHVGYTDKLIF
v_call: TRDV1; d_call: .; j_call: TRDJ1; clone_size: few; cdr3_nt: TGTGCTCTTGGGGAAGGTAGCGGTCCCACGGACCGAGAGTACACCGATAAACTCATCTTT; cdr3_aa: CALGEGSGPTDREYTDKLIF
v_call: TRDV2; d_call: TRDD3; j_call: TRDJ1; clone_size: few; cdr3_nt: TGTGCCTGTGATAATCTCGTACTGGGGGATACGCGGGCCGATAAACTCATCTTT; cdr3_aa: CACDNLVLGDTRADKLIF
v_call: TRDV2; d_call: TRDD3; j_call: TRDJ1; clone_size: .; cdr3_nt: TGTGCCTGTGACAGAACGATGGGGGATAAGGCCGATAAACTCATCTTT; cdr3_aa: CACDRTMGDKADKLIF
v_call: TRDV2; d_call: .; j_call: TRDJ1; clone_size: .; cdr3_nt: TGTGCCTGTGACACGTGGGGGGACCCTAGGATCATCTTT; cdr3_aa: CACDTWGDPRIIF
v_call: TRDV2; d_call: TRDD3; j_call: TRDJ1; clone_size: medium-sized; cdr3_nt: TGTGCCTGTGACATCCTTCAGGCCACTGGGGAGTACACCGATAAACTCATCTTT; cdr3_aa: CACDILQATGEYTDKLIF
v_call: TRDV2; d_call: .; j_call: TRDJ1; clone_size: medium-sized; cdr3_nt: TGTGCCTGTGACATCCTCCAAACCGAGTACACCGATAAACTCATCTTT; cdr3_aa: CACDILQTEYTDKLIF
v_call: TRDV1; d_call: TRDD3; j_call: TRDJ1; clone_size: few; cdr3_nt: TGTGCTCTTGGGGGGCTACTGCTGGGGGACCAATACACCGATAAACTCATCTTT; cdr3_aa: CALGGLLLGDQYTDKLIF
v_call: TRDV2; d_call: .; j_call: TRDJ3; clone_size: medium-sized; cdr3_nt: TGTGCCTGCCACAAGCTAGCTGGGGCTAGCTCCTGGGACACCCGACAGATGTTTTTC; cdr3_aa: CACHKLAGASSWDTRQMFF
v_call: TRDV1; d_call: .; j_call: TRDJ1; clone_size: many; cdr3_nt: TGTGCTCTTGGGGAACTAGGGCTTATCCCGATCCTGGGGTCCCCGGGAGGCGATAAACTCATCTTT; cdr3_aa: CALGELGLIPILGSPGGDKLIF
v_call: TRDV2; d_call: .; j_call: TRDJ3; clone_size: medium-sized; cdr3_nt: TGTGCCTGTGACACGATTGGATCCACCTCCTGGGACACCCGACAGATGTTTTTC; cdr3_aa: CACDTIGSTSWDTRQMFF
v_call: TRDV2; d_call: TRDD3; j_call: TRDJ1; clone_size: medium-sized; cdr3_nt: TGTGCCTGTGACACTCTTGAGGAGGTACTGGGGGATAAGGAGAGAGATAAACTCATCTTT; cdr3_aa: CACDTLEEVLGDKERDKLIF
v_call: TRDV1; d_call: .; j_call: TRDJ1; clone_size: few; cdr3_nt: TGTGCTCTTGGGGAATCCGAGGCCTTCCTACGAACTGGGGGGTTGCCTTGCCCTTACACCGATAAACTCATCTTT; cdr3_aa: CALGESEAFLRTGGLPCPYTDKLIF
v_call: TRDV1; d_call: TRDD3; j_call: TRDJ1; clone_size: medium-sized; cdr3_nt: TGTGCTCTTGGGGAAGACCTTCCGTTACTGGGGGACTATAAACTCATCTTT; cdr3_aa: CALGEDLPLLGDYKLIF
v_call: TRDV2; d_call: .; j_call: TRDJ1; clone_size: medium-sized; cdr3_nt: TGTGCCTGTGACCCCTTGGGGTTACGGTACACCGATAAACTCATCTTT; cdr3_aa: CACDPLGLRYTDKLIF
v_call: TRDV2; d_call: .; j_call: TRDJ1; clone_size: large; cdr3_nt: TGTGCCTGTGACCTCCTATCCCCGTACACCGATAAACTCATCTTT; cdr3_aa: CACDLLSPYTDKLIF
v_call: TRDV1; d_call: .; j_call: TRDJ2; clone_size: few; cdr3_nt: TGTGCTCTTGGGGATCCTTCCCCTACCGATCCTAGCTGGGTAGACCAAGCTTTGACAGCACAACTCTTCTTT; cdr3_aa: CALGDPSPTDPSWVDQALTAQLFF
v_call: TRDV2; d_call: TRDD3; j_call: TRDJ1; clone_size: medium-sized; cdr3_nt: TGTGCCTGTGACACGATAGCTGGGGGATACAAGGATCTCTGGCCCGATAAACTCATCTTT; cdr3_aa: CACDTIAGGYKDLWPDKLIF
v_call: TRDV2; d_call: TRDD3; j_call: TRDJ1; clone_size: medium-sized; cdr3_nt: TGTGCCTGTGACCCCTGGGGGCTTACCGATAAACTCATCTTT; cdr3_aa: CACDPWGLTDKLIF
v_call: TRDV1; d_call: TRDD3; j_call: TRDJ1; clone_size: few; cdr3_nt: TGTGCTCTTGGGGAACCGTTTCCTACTTTCGGACTGGGGGATCCCATCTACGGGAGTGGGGCCGATAAACTCATCTTT; cdr3_aa: CALGEPFPTFGLGDPIYGSGADKLIF
v_call: TRDV2; d_call: TRDD2; j_call: TRDJ1; clone_size: medium-sized; cdr3_nt: TGTGCCTGTGTCTCCCTTCCTAATCCGCTGGTTCCCGACACCGATAAACTCATCTTT; cdr3_aa: CACVSLPNPLVPDTDKLIF
v_call: TRDV2; d_call: TRDD3; j_call: TRDJ1; clone_size: medium-sized; cdr3_nt: TGTGCCTGTGACCTCCTGGGGGACCCCTACACCGATAAACTCATCTTT; cdr3_aa: CACDLLGDPYTDKLIF
v_call: TRDV2; d_call: TRDD3; j_call: TRDJ1; clone_size: medium-sized; cdr3_nt: TGTGCCTGTGACACACTGGGGGATACGAGTTACACCGATAAACTCATCTTT; cdr3_aa: CACDTLGDTSYTDKLIF
v_call: TRDV2; d_call: .; j_call: TRDJ1; clone_size: .; cdr3_nt: TGTGCCTGTGACGTCCTCAGCCTTCCTACGATAGGTGACTGGGGGACCTCCCCGACCCCGTACACCGATAAACTCATCTTT; cdr3_aa: CACDVLSLPTIGDWGTSPTPYTDKLIF
v_call: TRDV2; d_call: TRDD3; j_call: TRDJ1; clone_size: once; cdr3_nt: TGTGCCTGTGACACCCTGGGGGATACGAGGGTACCCGATAAACTCATCTTT; cdr3_aa: CACDTLGDTRVPDKLIF
v_call: TRDV1; d_call: .; j_call: TRDJ1; clone_size: many; cdr3_nt: TGTGCTCTTGGGGAAATGGTCCGGGGGCTCACCGATAAACTCATCTTT; cdr3_aa: CALGEMVRGLTDKLIF
v_call: TRDV1; d_call: TRDD3; j_call: TRDJ1; clone_size: few; cdr3_nt: TGTGCTCTTGGGGAACTCGCCCCATACCTGGGGGATACCGATAAACTCATCTTT; cdr3_aa: CALGELAPYLGDTDKLIF
v_call: TRDV2; d_call: TRDD3; j_call: TRDJ1; clone_size: medium-sized; cdr3_nt: TGTGCCTGTGACACCGTCGGGGGATACGCGTATTCCACCGATAAACTCATCTTT; cdr3_aa: CACDTVGGYAYSTDKLIF
v_call: TRDV2; d_call: TRDD3; j_call: TRDJ1; clone_size: few; cdr3_nt: TGTGCCTGTGACACCGTGGCCCATACTGGGGGTCCCTTTTTAGGGGGCCATAAACTCATCTTT; cdr3_aa: CACDTVAHTGGPFLGGHKLIF
v_call: TRAV29/DV5; d_call: TRDD3; j_call: TRDJ1; clone_size: few; cdr3_nt: TGTGCAGCAGGCGCGCCTAGGCGTCAAAGTACTGGGGGGCACACCGATAAACTCATCTTT; cdr3_aa: CAAGAPRRQSTGGHTDKLIF
v_call: TRDV2; d_call: .; j_call: TRDJ1; clone_size: few; cdr3_nt: TGTGCCTGTGATATATGGGGGGGTACCGATAAACTCATCTTT; cdr3_aa: CACDIWGGTDKLIF
v_call: TRDV2; d_call: .; j_call: TRDJ1; clone_size: medium-sized; cdr3_nt: TGTGCCTGTGACACTCTCCGGAGGGAGAACACCGATAAACTCATCTTT; cdr3_aa: CACDTLRRENTDKLIF
v_call: TRAV29/DV5; d_call: TRDD3; j_call: TRDJ1; clone_size: few; cdr3_nt: TGTGCAGCAAGTGGCCGTACACTGGGGGCTTTGGACATGTACACCGATAAACTCATCTTT; cdr3_aa: CAASGRTLGALDMYTDKLIF
v_call: TRDV2; d_call: .; j_call: TRDJ3; clone_size: .; cdr3_nt: TGTGCCTGTGACCCGTCAAGCTCCTGGGACACCCGACAGATGTTTTTC; cdr3_aa: CACDPSSSWDTRQMFF
v_call: TRDV2; d_call: TRDD3; j_call: TRDJ1; clone_size: .; cdr3_nt: TGTGCCTGTGACTCGGCGGCCCGGGGGATACTTACCGATAAACTCATCTTT; cdr3_aa: CACDSAARGILTDKLIF
v_call: TRDV2; d_call: TRDD3; j_call: TRDJ1; clone_size: medium-sized; cdr3_nt: TGTGCCTGTGACACCGTTGTCCCTGGGGGATCTATTAACACCGATAAACTCATCTTT; cdr3_aa: CACDTVVPGGSINTDKLIF
v_call: TRDV2; d_call: TRDD3; j_call: TRDJ1; clone_size: once; cdr3_nt: TGTGCCTGTGACTCTATACAATCCTGGCTGGGGGATACGCTCAAACTCATCTTT; cdr3_aa: CACDSIQSWLGDTLKLIF
v_call: TRDV2; d_call: TRDD3; j_call: TRDJ1; clone_size: .; cdr3_nt: TGTGCCTGTGACACGCTGGGGGCCCCGACGACCCATTACACCGATAAACTCATCTTT; cdr3_aa: CACDTLGAPTTHYTDKLIF
v_call: TRDV2; d_call: .; j_call: TRDJ1; clone_size: medium-sized; cdr3_nt: TGTGCCTGTGACACCCTCGGTGGGGGTCCCCCGTACACCGATAAACTCATCTTT; cdr3_aa: CACDTLGGGPPYTDKLIF
v_call: TRDV1; d_call: TRDD3; j_call: TRDJ1; clone_size: many; cdr3_nt: TGTGCTCTTGTCCCTACGTCCCTTACTGGGGGATACGAGGGCGATAAACTCATCTTT; cdr3_aa: CALVPTSLTGGYEGDKLIF
v_call: TRDV2; d_call: .; j_call: TRDJ1; clone_size: large; cdr3_nt: TGTGCCTGTGACACCGTCGCTGGGGTCCCCAACACCGATAAACTCATCTTT; cdr3_aa: CACDTVAGVPNTDKLIF
v_call: TRDV1; d_call: TRDD3; j_call: TRDJ1; clone_size: .; cdr3_nt: TGTGCTCTTGGGGAACTGCCGGGAGTTACTGGGGGATATTCGACCGATAAACTCATCTTT; cdr3_aa: CALGELPGVTGGYSTDKLIF
v_call: TRDV2; d_call: TRDD3; j_call: TRDJ1; clone_size: medium-sized; cdr3_nt: TGTGCCTGTGACTATGTACTGGGGTCTAAGTACGATAAACTCATCTTT; cdr3_aa: CACDYVLGSKYDKLIF
v_call: TRDV2; d_call: TRDD3; j_call: TRDJ3; clone_size: .; cdr3_nt: TGTGCCTGTGACACCGCGATCATGGGGGATACACAAACCTGGGACACCCGACAGATGTTTTTC; cdr3_aa: CACDTAIMGDTQTWDTRQMFF
v_call: TRDV2; d_call: TRDD3; j_call: TRDJ1; clone_size: medium-sized; cdr3_nt: TGTGCCTGTGACACCGATCCTACCTGGGGGATACTGAGCACCGATAAACTCATCTTT; cdr3_aa: CACDTDPTWGILSTDKLIF